This T cell receptor (beta chain) emerged from a study of blood T cell repertoires in COVID-19. Clones were read by immunoSEQ multiplex PCR, and TCRdb kept only the in-frame ones, dropping some. Altogether approximately 260,000 clones are present, approximately 90% being singletons, with the ten largest covering approximately 2.2%. The CDR3 extends over 15 amino acids. Germline V gene lookup returns CDR1 MNHEY and CDR2 SMNVEV (reference sequence). The junction had 9 bases not matched to a gene; V was cut back by 4 bases and J by 7 bases. The chain couples TRBV27 to TRBJ2-2, with TRBD2 matching 7 bases. This receptor was taken from a woman aged 35 to 49 who had recovered from COVID-19. Sequencing input: peripheral blood. The DNA for the CDR3 is TGTGCCAGCAGTTCCGCTGGGGGGGTAGTCGGGGAGCTGTTTTTT. Its protein product is CASSSAGGVVGELFF.